The 14 T cell receptor beta chains reported below all come from one sample, sequenced in a study of early T cells in non-severe SARS-CoV-2 infection. MiXCR, applied by TCRdb to the 5' RACE reads, yields one record per CDR3 protein. The data show more than 30,000 distinct CDR3 sequences, around 6.1% seen once. Sequencing was carried out using whole blood. These receptors originate from an adult who was a healthcare worker with PCR-confirmed SARS-CoV-2 infection or an uninfected control (not recorded which).

This clonotype showed up just a few times. This chain joins TRBV30 and TRBJ1-1; no definite D call. Germline V gene sequence: CDR1 GTSNPN, CDR2 SVGIG (reference sequence). The CDR3 loop spans 14 amino acids. Trimming took 0 bases from V and 1 from J, leaving 9 bases between them. CDR3 amino acids: CAWSVFRTNTEAFF. The CDR3 DNA is TGTGCCTGGAGTGTTTTCAGAACGAACACTGAAGCTTTCTTT.

This clonotype was seen many times. This rearrangement joins TRBV20-1 to TRBJ1-1; D is undetermined. Germline-derived CDR1 and CDR2 are DFQATT and SNEGSKA (reference sequence). V was trimmed by 4 bases and J by 0 bases, leaving 9 bases between them. The CDR3 totals 13 residues. CDR3 loop: CSAIGQMNTEAFF. In DNA, the CDR3 is TGCAGTGCTATTGGCCAGATGAACACTGAAGCTTTCTTT.

This clonotype was picked up many times. The CDR3 spells CASRPGGLAGFSEQFF. The CDR3 coding sequence is TGCGCCAGCAGGCCGGGCGGACTAGCGGGGTTTAGTGAGCAGTTCTTC. The chain couples TRBV10-1 to TRBJ2-1, with 12 bases aligning to TRBD2. This CDR3 is 16 amino acids long. J gave up 9 bases and V 6 bases, and 12 bases lay outside the gene matches. The germline CDR1 and CDR2 sequences are WNHNN and SYGVQD (reference sequence).

The J gene is TRBJ2-3, the V gene TRBV5-1, with 9 nucleotides matching TRBD2. The CDR3 is 16 residues long. Trimming at V came to 4 bases and at J to 1 base, leaving 7 bases not matched to a gene. Germline loops: CDR1 SGHRS, CDR2 YFSETQ. In nucleotides, the CDR3 is TGCGCCAGCAGCACAGGGACTAGCTCGCGCACAGATACGCAGTATTTT. Its protein product is CASSTGTSSRTDTQYF.

This clonotype was seen repeatedly, ten times or more. This chain joins TRBV12-3 or TRBV12-4 and TRBJ1-1, with D unresolved. This CDR3 spans 14 amino acids. The V gene lost 6 bases and the J gene lost 0 bases, with 11 bases spanning the gap. The CDR3 DNA is TGTGCCAGCAGGCTTCGAGCGGTGAACACTGAAGCTTTCTTT. Protein sequence: CASRLRAVNTEAFF.

There are a few counts of this clonotype. The chain links TRBV7-9 to TRBJ1-4; TRBD1 is a possible D gene (5 bases). This CDR3 is built from 16 residues. V was trimmed by 6 bases and J by 0 bases, leaving 14 bases between them. CDR1 is SEHNR, CDR2 FQNEAQ, per germline (reference sequence). The CDR3 here is CASSFDGGATNEKLFF. The DNA for the CDR3 is TGTGCCAGCAGTTTCGACGGGGGGGCAACTAATGAAAAACTGTTTTTT.

This clonotype is large by share. The chain is built from TRBV6-6 and TRBJ2-7; D may correspond to TRBD1 or TRBD2 (5 bases each). The CDR3 is 14 residues long. V dropped 0 bases and J dropped 5 bases, with 11 bases sitting between them. Looked up from germline, CDR1 is MNHNY and CDR2 is SVGAGI (reference sequence). CDR3: CASSYSRGAHEQYF. The CDR3 bases are TGTGCCAGCAGTTACTCGAGAGGGGCCCACGAGCAGTACTTC.

The chain is built from TRBV7-9 and TRBJ2-6; perhaps TRBD2 as D (5 bases). Per germline, CDR1 SEHNR and CDR2 FQNEAQ (reference sequence). This CDR3 comprises 18 residues. Trimming stripped 5 bases from V and 0 bases from J, with 17 bases between. The CDR3 spells CASSPYRGVLSGANVLTF. In nucleotides, the CDR3 is TGTGCCAGCAGCCCCTATCGGGGTGTCCTCTCTGGGGCCAACGTCCTGACTTTC.

The sample holds many counts of this clonotype. The rearrangement links TRBV5-1 to TRBJ2-3; a weak D match, TRBD1 (6 bases). Trimming cost V 0 bases and J 4 bases, with 12 bases left between them. The V gene's germline CDR1 is SGHRS and CDR2 YFSETQ. This CDR3 has 15 residues. The CDR3: CASSLDRANADTQYF. The CDR3 DNA reads as TGCGCCAGCAGCTTGGACAGGGCAAACGCAGATACGCAGTATTTT. Full variable domain (outside the CDR3, taken from reference TRBV5-1 and TRBJ2-3): KAGVTQTPRYLIKTRGQQVTLSCSPISGHRSVSWYQQTPGQGLQFLFEYFSETQRNKGNFPGRFSGRQFSNSRSEMNVSTLELGDSALYLCASSLDRANADTQYFGPGTRLTVL.

This clonotype was seen repeatedly, ten times or more. The V call is TRBV7-9, the J call TRBJ2-3, with 8 positions matching TRBD1. V lost 7 bases, J lost 3 bases, and 12 bases stayed unmatched. The CDR3 spans 16 residues. Germline CDR1 and CDR2: SEHNR and FQNEAQ (reference sequence). The CDR3 bases are TGTGCCAGCACCGCGACCCGACAGGGGTCAACAGATACGCAGTATTTT. This codes for CASTATRQGSTDTQYF. Variable domain in full (rest from reference TRBV7-9 and TRBJ2-3): DTGVSQNPRHKITKRGQNVTFRCDPISEHNRLYWYRQTLGQGPEFLTYFQNEAQLEKSRLLSDRFSAERPKGSFSTLEIQRTEQGDSAMYLCASTATRQGSTDTQYFGPGTRLTVL.

This clonotype came up many times. This chain links TRBV7-2 with TRBJ1-6; possible D gene TRBD1, 5 bases. Trimming pared 4 bases from V and 6 bases from J, leaving 10 bases between. CDR3 size: 14 residues. Germline V gene data show CDR1 as SGHTA and CDR2 as FQGNSA. The CDR3 region has the DNA TGTGCCAGCAGCTCGGGGACGGCTAATTCACCCCTCCACTTT. Amino acid sequence: CASSSGTANSPLHF. Together with reference TRBV7-2 and TRBJ1-6, the CDR3 gives the full variable domain: GAGVSQSPSNKVTEKGKDVELRCDPISGHTALYWYRQSLGQGLEFLIYFQGNSAPDKSGLPSDRFSAERTGGSVSTLTIQRTQQEDSAVYLCASSSGTANSPLHFGNGTRLTVT.

This clonotype was counted ten times or more. The genes are TRBV20-1 and TRBJ2-5, with 11 bases that match TRBD1. The CDR3 loop spans 16 amino acids. Losses at the gene ends were 4 bases for V and 2 bases for J; bases not matched to a gene: 9. The V gene's germline CDR1 is DFQATT and CDR2 SNEGSKA (reference sequence). The CDR3 here is CSAMDRGPWGQETQYF. Written as DNA, the CDR3 is TGCAGTGCTATGGACAGGGGGCCTTGGGGACAAGAGACCCAGTACTTC.

This clonotype showed up just a few times. J is TRBJ2-7 and V is TRBV9; tentatively, D is TRBD1 (6 bases). The CDR3 is made up of 16 amino acids. CDR1 is SGDLS, CDR2 YYNGEE, per germline. V was pared by 3 bases and J by 2 bases, with 18 bases between. The CDR3 nucleotides read TGTGCCAGCAGCGCTTCACCTACTGACAGGACCTACGAGCAGTACTTC. As protein: CASSASPTDRTYEQYF.

This clonotype was detected only a few times. The chain uses TRBV28 and TRBJ2-1, with D uncertain. The CDR3 loop spans 15 amino acids. V was pared by 4 bases and J by 1 base, with 11 bases between. Germline V lookup: CDR1 MDHEN, CDR2 SYDVKM. The CDR3 spells CASSSNAGSYNEQFF. Written as DNA, the CDR3 is TGTGCCAGCAGTTCGAATGCCGGGTCCTACAATGAGCAGTTCTTC.